Listed here is a single T cell receptor (beta chain). Its antigen remains unknown. This specimen comes from a study of T cell responses to AZD1222 COVID-19 vaccine. Whole-study findings and limits: Spike-specific TCR repertoires showed rising breadth and depth after two AZD1222 doses. Among the donors, most were white British and more were female, and clonal diversity was possibly underestimated.

Profiled with immunoSEQ multiplex PCR; TCRdb holds only in-frame clones, not every one. The sample has some 120,000 clones, 65% to 85% seen once; the top ten hold about 9.4%. Germline-derived CDR1 and CDR2 are MNHEY and SVGAGI. The CDR3 covers 13 residues. V gave up 6 bases and J gave up 6 bases, with 12 bases separating them. The J gene is TRBJ1-5, the V gene TRBV6-5; TRBD1 might be the D (5 bases). The sample in question was peripheral blood, obtained on day 0 of AZD1222 vaccination. This receptor was identified in an adult in good health. CDR3 coding DNA: TGTGCCAGCAGGGAGGGGACGGGTCAGCCCCAGCATTTT. It yields the protein CASREGTGQPQHF.